This T cell receptor (beta chain) was obtained from a study of T cell repertoires in cytomegalovirus infection. Study overall: Selected CMV epitopes included recently identified HLA-C-restricted ones as well as well-studied HLA-B-restricted ones. TCR beta signatures that were public indicated CMV infection and matching HLA type.

The study, taken as a whole, reports: Identification of carriers of CMV plus the relevant HLA was achieved through cumulative public TCR beta family frequency. In two of eight donors, the top clonotype was HLA-C-restricted CMV-specific.

Between the trimmed V and J ends, which lost 3 bases and 4 bases, there was a span of 27 bases. The CDR3 is 19 residues long. Germline CDR1 SGHVS, CDR2 FQNEAQ. This clonotype was seen repeatedly, ten times or more. Its antigen is as yet unknown. MiXCR, applied by TCRdb to the reads, yields one record per CDR3 protein. The sample shows about 900,000 distinct CDR3 sequences, 30% to 40% of them seen only once. The TCR was taken from a human donor in good health (CMV status not recorded). Some clones in this sample may be carry-over from other donors' samples. J is TRBJ1-1 and V is TRBV7-8; TRBD1 is a possible D gene (5 bases). The sample was cultured CD8+ T cells from PBMCs, taken from culture after CMV antigen stimulation. The CDR3 is CASSFVQWEGSPLTTEAFF. CDR3 in DNA: TGTGCCAGCAGCTTCGTTCAGTGGGAGGGGAGTCCCCTAACCACTGAAGCTTTCTTT.